These 2 T cell receptor beta chains originate from one sample sequenced in a study of cytomegalovirus exposure and HLA in healthy donors. Measured with immunoSEQ multiplex PCR; TCRdb has only the in-frame clones, and not every one. This sample has fewer than 90,000 clones, with 90% to 96% found just once. The sample was PBMCs. All receptors derive from a man younger than 35 in good health and CMV-seropositive.

The V call is TRBV4-1, the J call TRBJ1-4, with no clear D. CDR1 is MGHRA and CDR2 is YSYEKL in the germline V gene. V gave up 2 bases and J gave up 0 bases, with 10 bases separating them. The CDR3 has 16 residues. In nucleotides, the CDR3 is TGCGCCAGCAGCCAAATAAATACAGCAACTAATGAAAAACTGTTTTTT. Its protein product is CASSQINTATNEKLFF.

V and J are TRBV6-1 and TRBJ2-5; D uncertain. The CDR3 sequence is 13 residues long. V was shortened by 3 bases and J by 3 bases, with 8 bases between the two germline ends. Germline values: CDR1 MNHNS, CDR2 SASEGT. The CDR3 sequence: CASSEVTEETQYF. In nucleotides, the CDR3 is TGTGCCAGCAGTGAGGTTACAGAAGAGACCCAGTACTTC.